The rows below give T cell receptor beta chains drawn from one sample of a study of T-cell memory formation after mild COVID-19. TCRdb re-derived calls from the 5' RACE reads in MiXCR, one entry per CDR3 protein. The sample lists 200,000 to 250,000 distinct CDR3 sequences; just over 9.5% were seen once. Sequencing was performed on PBMCs or a T cell subset sorted from them (not recorded which). The receptor set was obtained from a man aged 18-30 years who had mild COVID-19 (a few samples of this study predate the infection). Cell type and time point are not known. Each CDR3 is given with its conserved first and last residue. Each record gives: V gene, J gene, D gene, clone size, CDR3 DNA, CDR3 protein. A D gene is named only where the DNA matches it firmly. Clone size is stated in some rows and not others, as once, few, many or a class when expanded.

TRBV10-3	TRBJ2-1	NA	many	TGTGCCACCGTCTATTCGTCCATTTACAATGAGCAGTTCTTC	CATVYSSIYNEQFF
TRBV2	TRBJ2-3	NA	once	TGTGCCAGCATCGGGCAGGGTATCGATACGCAGTATTTT	CASIGQGIDTQYF
TRBV14	TRBJ2-4	TRBD1	many	TGTGCCAGCAGCCAAGGACAGGGCACCCTCGGATACTTC	CASSQGQGTLGYF
TRBV5-1	TRBJ1-2	NA	NA	TGCGCCAGCAGCTTGACAATGGGGGACTACACCTTC	CASSLTMGDYTF
TRBV4-2	TRBJ1-2	TRBD1	NA	TGTGCCAGCAGCCGGTTCGGGACAGGGAGTAACTATGGCTACACCTTC	CASSRFGTGSNYGYTF
TRBV12-3/TRBV12-4	TRBJ1-2	NA	NA	TGTGCCAGCAGTCCCGACCTGGGGGGCTACACCTTC	CASSPDLGGYTF
TRBV29-1	TRBJ1-1	NA	many	TGCAGCGTTGGGGCGGGGGACACTGAAGCTTTCTTT	CSVGAGDTEAFF
TRBV7-6	TRBJ1-2	NA	many	TGTGCCAGCAGCCTGACAGTCTTTGAGGGCTACACCTTC	CASSLTVFEGYTF
TRBV28	TRBJ1-1	NA	NA	TGTGCCAGCTCTTGGGTAGTGGGGACTGAAGCTTTCTTT	CASSWVVGTEAFF
TRBV4-1	TRBJ2-3	TRBD1	many	TGCGCCAGCAGCCAAGAGCCGGGACAGGGGGTTATTGGCACAGATACGCAGTATTTT	CASSQEPGQGVIGTDTQYF
TRBV7-9	TRBJ1-2	TRBD1	NA	TGTGCCAGCAGCTTAGCCCAGGGGGTGGATGGCTACACCTTC	CASSLAQGVDGYTF
TRBV5-6	TRBJ1-1	TRBD1	few	TGTGCCAGCTCCGTTGACAGGGATGGTGGAAATTTATTT	CASSVDRDGGNLF
TRBV24-1	TRBJ2-3	TRBD2	few	TGTGCCACCAGTGTTGCGGGGGGCACAGATACGCAGTATTTT	CATSVAGGTDTQYF
TRBV5-5	TRBJ2-1	NA	NA	TGTGCCAGCAGCTTGACAGGTCAATACAATGAGCAGTTCTTC	CASSLTGQYNEQFF